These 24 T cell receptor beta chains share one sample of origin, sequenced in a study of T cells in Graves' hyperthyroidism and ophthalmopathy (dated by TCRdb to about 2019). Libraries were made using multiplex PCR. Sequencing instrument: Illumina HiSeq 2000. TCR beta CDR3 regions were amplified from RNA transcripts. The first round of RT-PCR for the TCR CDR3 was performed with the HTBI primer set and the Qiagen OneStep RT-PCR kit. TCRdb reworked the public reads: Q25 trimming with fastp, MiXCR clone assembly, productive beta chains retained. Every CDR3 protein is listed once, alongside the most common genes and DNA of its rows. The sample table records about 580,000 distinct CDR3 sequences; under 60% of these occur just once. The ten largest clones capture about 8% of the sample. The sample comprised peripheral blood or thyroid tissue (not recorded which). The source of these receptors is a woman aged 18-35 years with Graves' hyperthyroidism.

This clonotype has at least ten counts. Written as DNA, the CDR3 is TGTGCCAGTAGTATAACCGACAGGCCCAGGAATCAGCCCCAGCATTTT. Its translation: CASSITDRPRNQPQHF. The chain combines TRBV19 with TRBJ1-5, with D maybe TRBD1 (6 bases). The CDR3 totals 16 residues. Germline V gives CDR1 LNHDA, CDR2 SQIVND (reference sequence). The ends were cut back, 2 bases at V and 4 bases at J, with 15 bases in the middle. Looking up the rest from reference TRBV19 and TRBJ1-5 gives the full variable domain: DGGITQSPKYLFRKEGQNVTLSCEQNLNHDAMYWYRQDPGQGLRLIYYSQIVNDFQKGDIAEGYSVSREKKESFPLTVTSAQKNPTAFYLCASSITDRPRNQPQHFGDGTRLSIL.

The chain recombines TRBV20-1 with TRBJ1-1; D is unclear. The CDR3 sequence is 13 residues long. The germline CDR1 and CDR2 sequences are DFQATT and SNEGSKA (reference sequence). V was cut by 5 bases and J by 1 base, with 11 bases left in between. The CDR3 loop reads CSAPPSRNTEAFF. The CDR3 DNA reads TGCAGTGCTCCCCCCAGCAGGAACACTGAAGCTTTCTTT.

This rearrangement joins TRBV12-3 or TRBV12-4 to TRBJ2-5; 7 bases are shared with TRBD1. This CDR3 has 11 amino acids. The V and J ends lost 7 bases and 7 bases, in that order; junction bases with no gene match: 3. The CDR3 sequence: CASNRQGTQYF. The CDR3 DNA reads TGTGCCAGCAACCGACAGGGGACCCAGTACTTC.

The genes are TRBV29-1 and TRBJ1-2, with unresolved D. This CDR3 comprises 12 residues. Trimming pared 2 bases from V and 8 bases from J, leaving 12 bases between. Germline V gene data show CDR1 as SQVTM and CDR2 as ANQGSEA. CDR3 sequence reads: CSVERAGGGYTF. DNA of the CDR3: TGCAGCGTTGAAAGAGCGGGAGGCGGCTACACCTTC.

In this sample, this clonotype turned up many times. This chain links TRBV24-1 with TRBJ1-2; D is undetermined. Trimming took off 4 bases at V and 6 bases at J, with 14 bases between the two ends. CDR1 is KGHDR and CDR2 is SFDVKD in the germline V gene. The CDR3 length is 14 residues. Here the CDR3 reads CATSERGIGHGYTF. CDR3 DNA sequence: TGTGCCACCAGTGAACGGGGAATAGGCCATGGCTACACCTTC.

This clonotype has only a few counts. This chain's CDR3 is CASSDRLAGGEQFF. CDR3 in DNA: TGTGCCAGCAGTGACAGACTAGCGGGAGGTGAGCAGTTCTTC. The chain combines TRBV2 with TRBJ2-1, with 13 bases that match TRBD2. There are 14 residues in the CDR3. Per germline, CDR1 SNHLY and CDR2 FYNNEI. Unmatched junction bases numbered 2, after V lost 3 bases and J lost 9 bases.

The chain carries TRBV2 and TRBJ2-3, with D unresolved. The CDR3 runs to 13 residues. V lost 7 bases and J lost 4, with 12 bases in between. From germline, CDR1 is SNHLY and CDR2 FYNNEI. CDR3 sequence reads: CASTPLIPDTQYF. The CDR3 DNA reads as TGTGCCAGCACCCCGCTAATACCAGATACGCAGTATTTT.

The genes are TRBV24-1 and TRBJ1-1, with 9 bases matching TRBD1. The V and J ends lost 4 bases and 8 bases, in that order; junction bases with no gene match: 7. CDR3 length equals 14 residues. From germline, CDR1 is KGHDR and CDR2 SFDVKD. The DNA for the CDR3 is TGTGCCACCAGTGACCCGGACAGGGGCGCCGAAGCTTTCTTT. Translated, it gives CATSDPDRGAEAFF.

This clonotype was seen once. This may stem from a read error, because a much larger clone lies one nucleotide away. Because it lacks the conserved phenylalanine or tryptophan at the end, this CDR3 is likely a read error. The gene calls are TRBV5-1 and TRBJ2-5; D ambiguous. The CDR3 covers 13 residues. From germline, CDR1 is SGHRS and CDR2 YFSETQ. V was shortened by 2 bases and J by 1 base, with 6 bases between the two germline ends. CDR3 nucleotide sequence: TGCGCCAGCAGCTTCCCACCCCAAGAGACCCAGTACCTC. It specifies CASSFPPQETQYL.

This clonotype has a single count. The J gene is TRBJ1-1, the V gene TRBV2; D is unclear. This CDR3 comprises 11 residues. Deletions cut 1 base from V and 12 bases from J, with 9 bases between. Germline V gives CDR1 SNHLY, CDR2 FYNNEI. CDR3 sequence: CASSEGFGTFF. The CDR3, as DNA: TGTGCCAGCAGTGAAGGGTTTGGGACTTTCTTT.

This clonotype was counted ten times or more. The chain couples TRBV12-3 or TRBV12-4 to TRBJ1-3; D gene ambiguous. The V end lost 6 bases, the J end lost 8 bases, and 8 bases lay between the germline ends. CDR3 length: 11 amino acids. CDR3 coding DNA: TGTGCCAGCAGCACGTTCGACACCATATATTTT. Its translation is CASSTFDTIYF.

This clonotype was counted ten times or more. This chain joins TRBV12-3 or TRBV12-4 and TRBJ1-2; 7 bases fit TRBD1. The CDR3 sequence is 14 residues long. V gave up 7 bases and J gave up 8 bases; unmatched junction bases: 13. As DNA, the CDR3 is TGTGCCAGCATCGACTCAGGGGGAACGGGAGGCTACACCTTC. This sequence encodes CASIDSGGTGGYTF.

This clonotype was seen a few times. The CDR3: CATSDGHSYQETQYF. The CDR3 DNA reads TGTGCCACCAGTGATGGACATTCGTACCAAGAGACCCAGTACTTC. The chain joins TRBV24-1 to TRBJ2-5; tentatively, D is TRBD1 (5 bases). Between the trimmed V and J ends, which lost 3 bases and 0 bases, there was a span of 10 bases. The CDR3 consists of 15 residues. Germline loops: CDR1 KGHDR, CDR2 SFDVKD.

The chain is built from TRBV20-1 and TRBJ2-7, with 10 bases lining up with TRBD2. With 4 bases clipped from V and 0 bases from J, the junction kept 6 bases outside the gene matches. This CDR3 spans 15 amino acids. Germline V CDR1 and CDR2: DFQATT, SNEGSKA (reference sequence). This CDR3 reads CSANLAGDLSYEQYF. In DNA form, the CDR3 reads TGCAGTGCTAACCTAGCGGGAGATCTCTCCTACGAGCAGTACTTC.

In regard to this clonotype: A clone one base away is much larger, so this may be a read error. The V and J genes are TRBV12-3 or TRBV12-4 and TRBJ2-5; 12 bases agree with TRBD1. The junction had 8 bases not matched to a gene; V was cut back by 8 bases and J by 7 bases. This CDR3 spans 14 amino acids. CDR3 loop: CASSGTGGEGTQYF. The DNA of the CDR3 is TGTGCCAGCTCCGGGACAGGGGGCGAAGGGACCCAGTACTTC.

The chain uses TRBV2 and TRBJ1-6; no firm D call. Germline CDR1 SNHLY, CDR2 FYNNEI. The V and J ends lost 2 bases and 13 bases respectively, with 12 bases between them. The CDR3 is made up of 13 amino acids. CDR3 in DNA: TGTGCCAGCAGTGAAAGGGAGGGATCCCCCCTCCACTTT. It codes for CASSEREGSPLHF. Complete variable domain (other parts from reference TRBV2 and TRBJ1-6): EPEVTQTPSHQVTQMGQEVILRCVPISNHLYFYWYRQILGQKVEFLVSFYNNEISEKSEIFDDQFSVERPDGSNFTLKIRSTKLEDSAMYFCASSEREGSPLHFGNGTRLTVT.

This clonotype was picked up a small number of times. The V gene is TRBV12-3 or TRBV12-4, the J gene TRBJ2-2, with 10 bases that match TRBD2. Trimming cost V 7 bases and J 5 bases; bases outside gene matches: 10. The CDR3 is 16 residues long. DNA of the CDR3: TGTGCCAGCACCCCTAGCGGGAGTGGGGGTACCGGGGAGCTGTTTTTT. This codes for CASTPSGSGGTGELFF.

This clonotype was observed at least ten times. CDR3 loop: CASSIGEGYTF. The CDR3 nucleotides read TGTGCCAGCAGTATCGGGGAGGGCTACACCTTC. The chain couples TRBV2 to TRBJ1-2; D remains ambiguous. Germline-derived CDR1 and CDR2 are SNHLY and FYNNEI. With 5 bases removed from V and 8 bases from J, the gap between germline ends came to 9 bases. The CDR3 totals 11 residues.

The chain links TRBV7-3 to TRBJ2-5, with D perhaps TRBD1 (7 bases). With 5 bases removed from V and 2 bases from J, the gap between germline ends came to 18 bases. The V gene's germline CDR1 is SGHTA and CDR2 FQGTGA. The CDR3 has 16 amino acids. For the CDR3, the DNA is TGTGCCAGCAGCCCGGCAGTTGCGGGACAGCAAGAGACCCAGTACTTC. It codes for CASSPAVAGQQETQYF.

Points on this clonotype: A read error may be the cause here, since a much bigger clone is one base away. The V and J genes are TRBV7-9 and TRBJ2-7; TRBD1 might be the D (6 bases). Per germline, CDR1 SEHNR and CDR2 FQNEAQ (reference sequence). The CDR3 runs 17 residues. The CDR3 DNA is TGTGCCAGCAACTTAGCCTTGACCGGGACATACTCCTACGAGCAGTACTTC. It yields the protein CASNLALTGTYSYEQYF.

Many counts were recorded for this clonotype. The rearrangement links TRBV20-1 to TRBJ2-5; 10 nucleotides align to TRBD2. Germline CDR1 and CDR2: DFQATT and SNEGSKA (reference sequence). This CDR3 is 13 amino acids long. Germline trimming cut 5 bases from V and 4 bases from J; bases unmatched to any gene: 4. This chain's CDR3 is CSAVRTSGETQYF. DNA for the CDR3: TGCAGTGCTGTCCGGACTAGCGGAGAGACCCAGTACTTC.

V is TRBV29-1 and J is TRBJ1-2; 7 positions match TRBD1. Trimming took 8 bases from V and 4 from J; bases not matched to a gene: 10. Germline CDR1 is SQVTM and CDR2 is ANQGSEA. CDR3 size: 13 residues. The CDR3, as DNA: TGCAGCAGTGAAGAGGGGGCGGGCTATGGCTACACCTTC. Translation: CSSEEGAGYGYTF.

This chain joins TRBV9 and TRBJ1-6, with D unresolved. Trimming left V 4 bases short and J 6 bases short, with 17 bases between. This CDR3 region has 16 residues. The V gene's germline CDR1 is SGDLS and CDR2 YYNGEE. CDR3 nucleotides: TGTGCCAGCAGCCAATCCTGGGGATCAACTAATTCACCCCTCCACTTT. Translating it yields CASSQSWGSTNSPLHF.

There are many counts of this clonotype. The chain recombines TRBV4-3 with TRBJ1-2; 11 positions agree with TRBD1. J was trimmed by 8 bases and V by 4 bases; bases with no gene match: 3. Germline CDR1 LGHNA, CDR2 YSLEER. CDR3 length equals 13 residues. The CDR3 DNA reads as TGCGCCAGCAGCCCGGACAGGGGGCGAGGCTACACCTTC. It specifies CASSPDRGRGYTF.